This paragraph reports one T cell receptor beta chain. Its antigen is as yet unknown. The study enrolled ophthalmopathy donors with moderate-to-severe activity, CAS ≥3, NOSPECS ≥4 and duration under 3 months. Patients were left out if they had other autoimmune diseases, uncontrolled infections, pregnancy or lactation. As the template, RNA transcripts were used to amplify TCR beta CDR3 regions. The library came from an HTBI-primed first-round RT-PCR and a second-round multiplex PCR. Each CDR3 protein is one row after TCRdb ran MiXCR on the multiplex PCR reads. This table has around 340,000 distinct CDR3 sequences, 15% to 20% appearing once. This record comes from a study of Graves' ophthalmopathy and Graves' hyperthyroidism. Germline CDR1 and CDR2: MNHEY and SVGEGT. V was clipped by 8 bases and J by 7 bases, with 27 bases between them. CDR3 length: 16 amino acids. Study-level results: The model predicted progression of ophthalmopathy with a sensitivity of about 70%, and its specificity was roughly 72%.

This sequence joins TRBV6-2 or TRBV6-3 and TRBJ2-7, with D perhaps assigned TRBD1 or TRBD2 (6 bases each). This clonotype was sampled from an adult man with Graves' ophthalmopathy. The sequenced material came from peripheral blood. As DNA, the CDR3 is TGTGCCAGCGATGGGAGGACAGCTAAGGATTTTGGAGAGCAGTACTTC. It yields the protein CASDGRTAKDFGEQYF.